A selection of T cell receptor beta chains follows, all from one sample in a study of blood T cell repertoires in COVID-19. Data came from immunoSEQ multiplex PCR; TCRdb stores just in-frame clones and leaves some out. The sample includes some 270,000 clones, roughly nine tenths of them seen just once. Specimen: PBMCs or T cells enriched from blood (not recorded which). The receptors derive from a woman between 40 and 50 years old who had recovered from COVID-19. The CDR3 runs from the conserved cysteine through the conserved F or W. The D gene is left open where the match is weak. The size field is filled for only some rows; it gives once, few, many or a size class.

NA,TRBV18,NA,TRBJ2-4,CASSPFLQGSKNIQYF,TGTGCCAGCTCACCATTCCTACAGGGATCCAAAAACATTCAGTACTTC
TRBD2,TRBV19,NA,TRBJ2-3,CASSGRASTDTQYF,TGTGCCAGTAGCGGGAGGGCCTCGACAGATACGCAGTATTTT
TRBD1,TRBV5-6,NA,TRBJ1-4,CASSWDRGLGEKLFF,TGTGCCAGCAGCTGGGACAGGGGGCTTGGAGAAAAACTGTTTTTT
TRBD1,TRBV7-3,NA,TRBJ1-1,CASSFASRGRDTEAFF,TGTGCCAGCAGCTTCGCCAGCAGGGGGCGCGACACTGAAGCTTTCTTT
NA,TRBV27,NA,TRBJ2-1,CASSSQRYGEQFF,TGTGCCAGCAGTTCCCAGCGTTACGGTGAGCAGTTCTTC
TRBD1,TRBV6-5,NA,TRBJ1-4,CASKAGTAHEKLFF,TGTGCCAGCAAAGCCGGGACAGCTCATGAAAAACTGTTTTTT
NA,TRBV30,NA,TRBJ1-1,CAWSVLGGTEAFF,TGTGCCTGGAGTGTATTAGGGGGCACTGAAGCTTTCTTT
TRBD1,TRBV5-5,once,TRBJ1-2,CASSYRGYGYTF,TGTGCCAGCAGCTACAGGGGGTATGGCTACACCTTC
TRBD2,TRBV7-3,NA,TRBJ2-3,CASSLVGTSGTDTQYF,TGTGCCAGCAGCTTAGTTGGGACTAGCGGCACAGATACGCAGTATTTT
NA,TRBV7-9,NA,TRBJ1-4,CASSLDWGSRPNEKLFF,TGTGCCAGCAGCTTAGACTGGGGCAGCCGCCCTAATGAAAAACTGTTTTTT
TRBD2,TRBV2,NA,TRBJ2-1,CASKAAGTSLWNEQFF,TGTGCCAGCAAGGCCGCCGGGACTAGCTTGTGGAATGAGCAGTTCTTC
NA,TRBV6-2/TRBV6-3,NA,TRBJ1-1,CASSYEITGGAFF,TGTGCCAGCAGTTACGAGATAACCGGTGGAGCTTTCTTT
TRBD1,TRBV5-1,NA,TRBJ1-2,CASSLGTGGSSYTF,TGCGCCAGCAGCTTGGGGACAGGGGGCTCCAGCTACACCTTC
NA,TRBV11-2,NA,TRBJ2-2,CASSLAINTGELFF,TGTGCCAGCAGCTTAGCCATTAACACCGGGGAGCTGTTTTTT
TRBD1,TRBV6-5,NA,TRBJ1-3,CASSSDRGSNTIYF,TGTGCCAGCAGCTCCGACAGGGGAAGTAACACCATATATTTT
NA,TRBV30,NA,TRBJ1-6,CAWSVRQAMDSPLHF,TGTGCCTGGAGTGTACGGCAGGCGATGGATTCACCCCTCCACTTT
NA,TRBV27,NA,TRBJ1-2,CASTPLSERNHGYTF,TGTGCCAGCACCCCACTATCTGAAAGGAACCACGGCTACACCTTC
TRBD1,TRBV7-2,NA,TRBJ1-4,CASSLSGTGNEKLFF,TGTGCCAGCAGTCTGAGCGGGACAGGGAATGAAAAACTGTTTTTT
NA,TRBV5-1,NA,TRBJ1-6,CASSLGQRESPLHF,TGCGCCAGCAGCTTGGGACAGCGGGAGTCACCCCTCCACTTT
TRBD2,TRBV5-1,once,TRBJ2-5,CASSLEAGGETQYF,TGCGCCAGCAGCTTGGAAGCGGGAGGGGAGACCCAGTACTTC
NA,TRBV7-2,NA,TRBJ1-2,CASSVQGLDYGYTF,TGTGCCAGCAGCGTTCAGGGGTTGGACTATGGCTACACCTTC
NA,TRBV7-3,NA,TRBJ2-5,CASSPRMGLRETQYF,TGTGCCAGCAGCCCCCGGATGGGGCTGAGGGAGACCCAGTACTTC